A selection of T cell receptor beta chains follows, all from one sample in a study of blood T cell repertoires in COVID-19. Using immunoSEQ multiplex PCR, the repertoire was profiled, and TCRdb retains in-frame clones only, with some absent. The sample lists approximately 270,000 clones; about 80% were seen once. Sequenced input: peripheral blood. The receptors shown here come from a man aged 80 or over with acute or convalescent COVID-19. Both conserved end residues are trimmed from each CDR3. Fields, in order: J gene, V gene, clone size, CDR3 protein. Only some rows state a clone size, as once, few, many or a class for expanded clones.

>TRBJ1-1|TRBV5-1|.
ASSLDGGIGTEAF
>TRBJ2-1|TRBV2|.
ASRRSGSHNEQF
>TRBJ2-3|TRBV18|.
ASGQGEPYGTDTQY
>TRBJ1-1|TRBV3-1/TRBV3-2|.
ASSQVPRNTEAF
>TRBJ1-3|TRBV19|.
ASSYREGGNTIY
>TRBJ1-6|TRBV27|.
ASSSQGAANSPLH
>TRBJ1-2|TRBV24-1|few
ATSDRTGGLGGYT
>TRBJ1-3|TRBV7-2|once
ASSLGGGRSGNTIY
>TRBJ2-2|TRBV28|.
ASSRTGVGNTGELF
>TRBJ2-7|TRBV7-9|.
ASSTRLAGIYEQY
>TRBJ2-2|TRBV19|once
ASSIGGNTGELF
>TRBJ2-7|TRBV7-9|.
ASSALAGGPSEQY
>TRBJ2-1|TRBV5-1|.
ASSLPLAGGPKNEQF
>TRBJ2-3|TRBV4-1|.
ASSQEAGTSTDTQY
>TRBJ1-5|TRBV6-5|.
ASRPGQYSNQPQH
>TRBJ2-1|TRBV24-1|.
ATSEHSTGMTYNEQF
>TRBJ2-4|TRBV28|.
ASSKTLNRNIQY
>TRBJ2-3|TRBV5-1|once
ASSLGGLAGTQY
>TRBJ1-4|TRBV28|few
ASSFISGGQEKLF
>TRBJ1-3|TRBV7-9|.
ASTTHIQGKNTIY
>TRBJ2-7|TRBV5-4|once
ASRVDPQGTEQY
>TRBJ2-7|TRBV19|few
ASSFSGTSDYEQY
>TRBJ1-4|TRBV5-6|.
ASSFIDSRNEKLF
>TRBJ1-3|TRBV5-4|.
ASSLDTGRHTIY
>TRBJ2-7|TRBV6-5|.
ASTPGTGTYEQY
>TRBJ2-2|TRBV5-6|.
ASSETSGRMFYTGELF
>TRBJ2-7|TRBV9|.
ASSPGTSVEQY
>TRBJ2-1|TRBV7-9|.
ASSIRSGWGVSYNEQF
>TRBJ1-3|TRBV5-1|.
ASSLGGGAGNTIY
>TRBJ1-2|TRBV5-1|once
ASSLGTGGSNYGYT
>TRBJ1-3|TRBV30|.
AWSSQTGLSGNTIY
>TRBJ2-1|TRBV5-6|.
ASSLGQGAHNEQF
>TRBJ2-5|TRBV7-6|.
ASSQGTSAILLGTQY
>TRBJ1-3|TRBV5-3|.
ARSLFQGSGTGNTIY
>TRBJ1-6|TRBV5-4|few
ASSLQGRNSPLH
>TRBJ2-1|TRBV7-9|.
ASSLLRTSGHEQF
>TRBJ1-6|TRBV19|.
ASSIGRGAVSPLH
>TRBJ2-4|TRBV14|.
ASSPSRSAGKNIQY
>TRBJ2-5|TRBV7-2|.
ASSSGGYQETQY
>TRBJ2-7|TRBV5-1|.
ASSLATGRGGEQY
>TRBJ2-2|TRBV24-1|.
ATSDLAGEANTGELF
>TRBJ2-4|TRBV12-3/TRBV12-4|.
ASRLGQGDIQY
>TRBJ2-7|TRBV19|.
ASSIEGYEQY
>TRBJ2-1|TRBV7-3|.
ASSPWSGSYNEQF
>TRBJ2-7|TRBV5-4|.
ASSLGDYEQY
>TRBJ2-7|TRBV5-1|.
ASSGGYSGTPYEQY
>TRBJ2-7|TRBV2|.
ASSPRGAAHEQY
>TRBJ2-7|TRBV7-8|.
ASSRQDVYEQY
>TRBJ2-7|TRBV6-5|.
ASSYDGGGAPYEQY
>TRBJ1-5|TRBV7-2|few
ASSLVAGDNQPQH
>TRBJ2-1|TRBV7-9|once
ASIFSGGKQYEQF
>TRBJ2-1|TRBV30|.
AWSTRQVYSYNEQF
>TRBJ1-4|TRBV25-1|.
ASSDMLVGEKLF
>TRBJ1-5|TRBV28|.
ASSRPGQGRVQPQH
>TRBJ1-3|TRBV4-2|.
ASSQEFRDRASSGNTIY
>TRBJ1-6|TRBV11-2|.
ASSLDRAFGSYNSPLH
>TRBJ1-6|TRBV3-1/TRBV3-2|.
ASSLRGQQNSPLH
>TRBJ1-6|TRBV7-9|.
ASSSIQGPNSPLH
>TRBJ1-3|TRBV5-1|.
ASSSDRSSGNTIY